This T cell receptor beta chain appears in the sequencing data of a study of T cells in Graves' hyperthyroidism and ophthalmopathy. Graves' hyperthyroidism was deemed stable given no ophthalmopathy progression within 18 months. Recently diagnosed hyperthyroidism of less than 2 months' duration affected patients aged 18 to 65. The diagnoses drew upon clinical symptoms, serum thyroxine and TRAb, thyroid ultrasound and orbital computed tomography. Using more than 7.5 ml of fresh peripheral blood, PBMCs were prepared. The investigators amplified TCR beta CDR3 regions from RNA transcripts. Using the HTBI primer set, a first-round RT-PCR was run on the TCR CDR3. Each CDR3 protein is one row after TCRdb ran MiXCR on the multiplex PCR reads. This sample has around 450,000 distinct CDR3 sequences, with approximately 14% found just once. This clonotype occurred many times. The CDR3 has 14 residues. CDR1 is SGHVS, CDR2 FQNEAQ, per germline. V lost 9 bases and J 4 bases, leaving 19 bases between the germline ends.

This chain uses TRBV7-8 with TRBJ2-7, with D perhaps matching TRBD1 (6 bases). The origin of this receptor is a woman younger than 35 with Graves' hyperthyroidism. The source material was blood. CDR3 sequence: CASSRGRGPYEQYF. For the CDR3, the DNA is TGTGCCAGTTCCAGGGGCAGGGGCCCTTACGAGCAGTACTTC.